These T cell receptor beta chains were read from a single sample in a study of cytomegalovirus exposure and HLA in healthy donors. Some clones are missing from TCRdb's copy, which holds only in-frame ones; the method was immunoSEQ multiplex PCR. The sample has some 160,000 clones, under 85% seen once; the top ten hold roughly 1.5%. The sample comprised PBMCs. The receptors were gathered from a woman in her 30s in good health and CMV-seronegative. CDR3s include the opening cysteine and the closing phenylalanine or tryptophan. D genes are given only for firm matches. The size of a clone is reported for some rows only, either as once, few or many, or as a class for expanded clones.

D gene: TRBD1
clone size: -
V gene: TRBV6-6
J gene: TRBJ1-6
CDR3 DNA: TGTGCCAGCAGTCAGGAACAGGGGTCATATAATTCACCCCTCCACTTT
CDR3 protein: CASSQEQGSYNSPLHF

D gene: -
clone size: -
V gene: TRBV7-6
J gene: TRBJ2-5
CDR3 DNA: TGTGCCAGCAGCTGGGGGCTAGCGGTACAAGAGACCCAGTACTTC
CDR3 protein: CASSWGLAVQETQYF

D gene: TRBD2
clone size: -
V gene: TRBV5-5
J gene: TRBJ2-5
CDR3 DNA: TGTGCCAGCAGCCTGGTACCACCGACTAGCGGGGGACCCCAAGAGACCCAGTACTTC
CDR3 protein: CASSLVPPTSGGPQETQYF

D gene: -
clone size: -
V gene: TRBV6-4
J gene: TRBJ1-6
CDR3 DNA: TGTGCCAGCAGTGAACTACGGTATAATTCACCCCTCCACTTT
CDR3 protein: CASSELRYNSPLHF

D gene: TRBD2
clone size: -
V gene: TRBV28
J gene: TRBJ2-1
CDR3 DNA: TGTGCCAGCAGAGCGGGGGGGCCGCTTTACGATGAGCAGTTCTTC
CDR3 protein: CASRAGGPLYDEQFF

D gene: -
clone size: -
V gene: TRBV30
J gene: TRBJ1-1
CDR3 DNA: TGTGCCTGGATGCCCGATTGGACTAACACTGAAGCTTTCTTT
CDR3 protein: CAWMPDWTNTEAFF

D gene: -
clone size: few
V gene: TRBV5-4
J gene: TRBJ1-1
CDR3 DNA: TGTGCCAGCAGCGCGACCGGGTTGATGAACACTGAAGCTTTCTTT
CDR3 protein: CASSATGLMNTEAFF

D gene: -
clone size: -
V gene: TRBV9
J gene: TRBJ2-6
CDR3 DNA: TGTGCCAGCAGCGCAAATTCTGGGGCCAACGGCCTGACTTTC
CDR3 protein: CASSANSGANGLTF

D gene: -
clone size: few
V gene: TRBV7-9
J gene: TRBJ1-1
CDR3 DNA: TGTGCCAGCAGCTTAGAGCAGGGGCAGGGCACTGAAGCTTTCTTT
CDR3 protein: CASSLEQGQGTEAFF

D gene: -
clone size: -
V gene: TRBV28
J gene: TRBJ1-2
CDR3 DNA: TGTGCCAGCAGTTTTCACAGCCTTTCCAACTATGGCTACACCTTC
CDR3 protein: CASSFHSLSNYGYTF

D gene: -
clone size: -
V gene: TRBV5-1
J gene: TRBJ2-6
CDR3 DNA: TGCGCCAGCAGCTTTTCCGGGGAATTCTCTGGGGCCAACGTCCTGACTTTC
CDR3 protein: CASSFSGEFSGANVLTF

D gene: -
clone size: once
V gene: TRBV5-5
J gene: TRBJ1-1
CDR3 DNA: TGTGCCAGCATCCTATGGGGGGACACTGAAGCTTTCTTT
CDR3 protein: CASILWGDTEAFF

D gene: -
clone size: -
V gene: TRBV21-1
J gene: TRBJ1-1
CDR3 DNA: TGTGCCAGCAGCAAACGAAGGACTGGGGTACCGAACACTGAAGCTTTCTTT
CDR3 protein: CASSKRRTGVPNTEAFF

D gene: -
clone size: -
V gene: TRBV2
J gene: TRBJ1-2
CDR3 DNA: TGTGCCAGCAGTGAACAGGGGAGGGATGGCTACACCTTC
CDR3 protein: CASSEQGRDGYTF

D gene: TRBD2
clone size: -
V gene: TRBV13
J gene: TRBJ2-3
CDR3 DNA: TGTGCCAGCAAGAAGCGGGGAACAGATACGCAGTATTTT
CDR3 protein: CASKKRGTDTQYF

D gene: -
clone size: -
V gene: TRBV2
J gene: TRBJ2-7
CDR3 DNA: TGTGCCAGCCAGCGGAGCTCCTACGAGCAGTACTTC
CDR3 protein: CASQRSSYEQYF

D gene: TRBD1
clone size: -
V gene: TRBV5-4
J gene: TRBJ2-1
CDR3 DNA: TGTGCCAGCAGCCTGACAGGGGCGAGCAATGAGCAGTTCTTC
CDR3 protein: CASSLTGASNEQFF

D gene: -
clone size: few
V gene: TRBV4-1
J gene: TRBJ1-2
CDR3 DNA: TGCGCCAGCAGCCAAGATCAGGCGAAGCAGAACTATGGCTACACCTTC
CDR3 protein: CASSQDQAKQNYGYTF

D gene: TRBD1
clone size: -
V gene: TRBV5-4
J gene: TRBJ1-2
CDR3 DNA: TGTGCCAGCAGCTTAACAGGGGCGCCCCACTATGGCTACACCTTC
CDR3 protein: CASSLTGAPHYGYTF

D gene: -
clone size: once
V gene: TRBV5-1
J gene: TRBJ2-2
CDR3 DNA: TGCGCCAGCAGCATGATGGACAGTTGGGCCGGGGAGCTGTTTTTT
CDR3 protein: CASSMMDSWAGELFF

D gene: -
clone size: -
V gene: TRBV5-1
J gene: TRBJ2-5
CDR3 DNA: TGCGCCAGCAGCGAGTTGCCCGGGGACCAAGAGACCCAGTACTTC
CDR3 protein: CASSELPGDQETQYF

D gene: TRBD1
clone size: few
V gene: TRBV28
J gene: TRBJ1-3
CDR3 DNA: TGTGCCAGCAGTTCGACAGGGGAAGGCGCTGGAAACACCATATATTTT
CDR3 protein: CASSSTGEGAGNTIYF

D gene: TRBD1
clone size: -
V gene: TRBV6-5
J gene: TRBJ2-7
CDR3 DNA: TGTGCCAGCAGACAACCGGGACAGTCTTACGAGCAGTACTTC
CDR3 protein: CASRQPGQSYEQYF

D gene: -
clone size: -
V gene: TRBV9
J gene: TRBJ1-2
CDR3 DNA: TGTGCCAGCAGCGTAGTCCCCAGGGATGGCTACACCTTC
CDR3 protein: CASSVVPRDGYTF

D gene: -
clone size: few
V gene: TRBV2
J gene: TRBJ2-7
CDR3 DNA: TGTGCCAGCAGTGTCGCAGGGGCGGGGACAGACTTC
CDR3 protein: CASSVAGAGTDF

D gene: -
clone size: -
V gene: TRBV30
J gene: TRBJ2-3
CDR3 DNA: TGTGCCGCCACTACGATGGGACTAGATACGCAGTATTTT
CDR3 protein: CAATTMGLDTQYF

D gene: -
clone size: -
V gene: TRBV7-2
J gene: TRBJ2-1
CDR3 DNA: TGTGCCAGCAGCCCCCGCACGGGGTCCCCTGGGTACAATGAGCAGTTCTTC
CDR3 protein: CASSPRTGSPGYNEQFF

D gene: -
clone size: -
V gene: TRBV2
J gene: TRBJ2-6
CDR3 DNA: TGTGCCAGCAGGGGACTTATAAGCTCTGGGGCCAACGTCCTGACTTTC
CDR3 protein: CASRGLISSGANVLTF

D gene: TRBD2
clone size: -
V gene: TRBV18
J gene: TRBJ2-1
CDR3 DNA: TGTGCCAGCTCACCCCCCGCGGGCGGGGGGAAGTCGAATGAGCAGTTCTTC
CDR3 protein: CASSPPAGGGKSNEQFF

D gene: -
clone size: -
V gene: TRBV27
J gene: TRBJ1-1
CDR3 DNA: TGTGCCAGCAGTTTAAAAGGGGACACTGAAGCTTTCTTT
CDR3 protein: CASSLKGDTEAFF

D gene: -
clone size: -
V gene: TRBV14
J gene: TRBJ1-1
CDR3 DNA: TGTGCCAGCAGCCCACTCGGGAACACTGAAGCTTTCTTT
CDR3 protein: CASSPLGNTEAFF

D gene: TRBD2
clone size: -
V gene: TRBV7-2
J gene: TRBJ2-5
CDR3 DNA: TGTGCCAGCAGCCGCAGTCCGAGCGGGGGTTTAAGAGAGACCCAGTACTTC
CDR3 protein: CASSRSPSGGLRETQYF

D gene: -
clone size: -
V gene: TRBV5-1
J gene: TRBJ1-1
CDR3 DNA: TGCGCCAGCAGTTATACAGACACTGAAGCTTTCTTT
CDR3 protein: CASSYTDTEAFF

D gene: -
clone size: -
V gene: TRBV18
J gene: TRBJ1-1
CDR3 DNA: TGTGCCAGCTCCCTCTCGGGGGGGAAAGGTGGGGACACTGAAGCTTTCTTT
CDR3 protein: CASSLSGGKGGDTEAFF

D gene: TRBD1
clone size: -
V gene: TRBV7-6
J gene: TRBJ2-7
CDR3 DNA: TGTGCCAGCAGCTGGGGGACAGGGAACTCCTACGAGCAGTACTTC
CDR3 protein: CASSWGTGNSYEQYF

D gene: -
clone size: once
V gene: TRBV6-5
J gene: TRBJ2-3
CDR3 DNA: TGTGCCAGCTCCCCCACAGGCTACACAGATACGCAGTATTTT
CDR3 protein: CASSPTGYTDTQYF

D gene: TRBD1
clone size: -
V gene: TRBV5-4
J gene: TRBJ2-3
CDR3 DNA: TGTGCCAGCGGAGCTCAGGGGGCTTATACAGATACGCAGTATTTT
CDR3 protein: CASGAQGAYTDTQYF

D gene: TRBD1
clone size: -
V gene: TRBV4-1
J gene: TRBJ1-1
CDR3 DNA: TGCGCCAGCAGTGGGACAGCGAACACTGAAGCTTTCTTT
CDR3 protein: CASSGTANTEAFF

D gene: -
clone size: once
V gene: TRBV9
J gene: TRBJ1-6
CDR3 DNA: TGTGCCAGCAGCGTAGCTATGTCGCCAGGGTTTGGTTCACCCCTCCACTTT
CDR3 protein: CASSVAMSPGFGSPLHF

D gene: -
clone size: -
V gene: TRBV5-1
J gene: TRBJ1-6
CDR3 DNA: TGCGCCAGCAGCTTGGGACAACAGAATTCACCCCTCCACTTT
CDR3 protein: CASSLGQQNSPLHF

D gene: -
clone size: -
V gene: TRBV5-6
J gene: TRBJ1-5
CDR3 DNA: TGTGCCAGCAGCTTGAGCGGTAGCAATCAGCCCCAGCATTTT
CDR3 protein: CASSLSGSNQPQHF

D gene: -
clone size: -
V gene: TRBV29-1
J gene: TRBJ2-3
CDR3 DNA: TGCAGCCCCGTGGGGCCTCAGGGTACGCAGTATTTT
CDR3 protein: CSPVGPQGTQYF

D gene: -
clone size: -
V gene: TRBV30
J gene: TRBJ1-1
CDR3 DNA: TGTGCCTGGAATAAACAGCTAACTGAAGCTTTCTTT
CDR3 protein: CAWNKQLTEAFF

D gene: TRBD1
clone size: -
V gene: TRBV5-1
J gene: TRBJ1-4
CDR3 DNA: TGCGCCAGCAGCGCCGGACAGGGGGCAACTAATGAAAAACTGTTTTTT
CDR3 protein: CASSAGQGATNEKLFF

D gene: TRBD1
clone size: -
V gene: TRBV10-3
J gene: TRBJ2-2
CDR3 DNA: TGTGCCATCAGTGAGCCTTCTCCGGGACAGGGGAACACCGGGGAGCTGTTTTTT
CDR3 protein: CAISEPSPGQGNTGELFF

D gene: -
clone size: few
V gene: TRBV6-5
J gene: TRBJ2-7
CDR3 DNA: TGTGCCAGCAGTGATCGGGTCTCCTACGAGCAGTACTTC
CDR3 protein: CASSDRVSYEQYF

D gene: TRBD2
clone size: -
V gene: TRBV28
J gene: TRBJ2-1
CDR3 DNA: TGTGCCAGCAGTTTGGTAGTATGGGGGGGCTCCTACAATGAGCAGTTCTTC
CDR3 protein: CASSLVVWGGSYNEQFF

D gene: -
clone size: -
V gene: TRBV6-1
J gene: TRBJ1-3
CDR3 DNA: TGTGCCAGCAGGAGTTCAGGGGTTGGAAACACCATATATTTT
CDR3 protein: CASRSSGVGNTIYF

D gene: -
clone size: -
V gene: TRBV5-1
J gene: TRBJ2-7
CDR3 DNA: TGCGCCAGCAGCCTGGGAGCAGATCCTACCTACGGGGAGCAGTACTTC
CDR3 protein: CASSLGADPTYGEQYF

D gene: TRBD2
clone size: -
V gene: TRBV14
J gene: TRBJ2-1
CDR3 DNA: TGTGCCAGCAGCCAGACGCTCGGGACTACTCGGTTCTTC
CDR3 protein: CASSQTLGTTRFF